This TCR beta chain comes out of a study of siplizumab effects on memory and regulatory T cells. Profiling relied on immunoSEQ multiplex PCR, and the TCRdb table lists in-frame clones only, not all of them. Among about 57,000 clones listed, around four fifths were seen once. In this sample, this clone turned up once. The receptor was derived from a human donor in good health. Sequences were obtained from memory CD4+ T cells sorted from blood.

The DNA of the CDR3 is TGTGCCAGCAGCAAAAATGGGCATTCGAGCTCCTACAATGAGCAGTTCTTC. As protein: CASSKNGHSSSYNEQFF. The chain links TRBV11-2 to TRBJ2-1; D is uncertain. V lost 5 bases and J 0 bases, leaving 17 bases between the germline ends. The CDR3 is 17 amino acids. Germline values: CDR1 SGHAT, CDR2 FQNNGV. Full variable domain (remainder filled in from reference TRBV11-2 and TRBJ2-1): EAGVAQSPRYKIIEKRQSVAFWCNPISGHATLYWYQQILGQGPKLLIQFQNNGVVDDSQLPKDRFSAERLKGVDSTLKIQPAKLEDSAVYLCASSKNGHSSSYNEQFFGPGTRLTVL.